This TCR beta chain appears in the sequencing data of a study of T-cell reconstitution after alpha-beta-depleted transplantation in children. Study findings and constraints: One year after transplant, T-cell counts and diversity came mostly from newly produced T cells. After transplant, at about two months, alpha-beta T cells were reportedly derived from several hundred expanded graft clones. Surviving thymic progenitors and recipient T cells were the source of high TCRbeta diversity at day 60 in some patients.

Unique molecular identifiers were incorporated into the prepared TCRbeta library. A single record per CDR3 protein comes from TCRdb applying MiXCR to the PCR reads. The sample includes 600,000 to 800,000 distinct CDR3 sequences, about an eighth seen only once; the top ten take around 0.8%. CDR1 LNHDA and CDR2 SQIVND come from the germline V gene (reference sequence). There are 15 residues in the CDR3. V was shortened by 8 bases and J by 6 bases, with 20 bases between the two germline ends. This clonotype was counted ten times or more. The antigen is not known. The specimen comprised PBMCs, sampled before TCRalphabeta/CD19-depleted stem cell transplant. This receptor was identified in a girl aged 2 to 10 with congenital amegakaryocytic thrombocytopenia, due to receive a stem cell transplant. V gene TRBV19 combines with J gene TRBJ2-1; D may be TRBD1 or TRBD2 (5 bases each). Written as DNA, the CDR3 is TGTGCCAGTGGGGCCGGGGCCGGTATCCCCAATGAGCAGTTCTTC. Translating gives CASGAGAGIPNEQFF.